This T cell receptor (beta chain) was observed in a study of shared clonotypes between healthy human individuals. Study-level information: Every donor yielded three CD4 naive, three CD4 memory, two CD8 naive and one CD8 memory plate. Study-wide points: Non-shared clonotypes were found to have lower generation probabilities than the clonotypes that were shared by all four of the sorted-subset donors. Large depth notwithstanding, sorted-subset sequencing proved incomplete by rarefaction.

The naive CD8 population came from CD45RO-negative cells selected for CCR7, without terminally differentiated effector memory CD45RA+ cells. This clone was picked up one time. Antigen unknown. The CDR3 consists of 17 residues. With V trimmed by 4 bases and J by 0 bases, 8 bases remained unmatched. Germline assignment: CDR1 MGHDK and CDR2 SYGVNS. Generated by immunoSEQ multiplex PCR, the TCRdb table keeps only in-frame clones and is missing some. The sample includes 650,000 to 800,000 clones, roughly nine tenths seen only once; the top ten take 24%. This chain uses TRBV25-1 with TRBJ2-1; TRBD2 agrees at 8 bases. The origin of this receptor is a man aged 25-45 years in good health. The sample was naive CD8+ T cells sorted from blood. The CDR3 protein is CASSAGGRFSSYNEQFF. CDR3 nucleotides: TGTGCCAGCAGTGCAGGCGGGAGGTTCAGCTCCTACAATGAGCAGTTCTTC.